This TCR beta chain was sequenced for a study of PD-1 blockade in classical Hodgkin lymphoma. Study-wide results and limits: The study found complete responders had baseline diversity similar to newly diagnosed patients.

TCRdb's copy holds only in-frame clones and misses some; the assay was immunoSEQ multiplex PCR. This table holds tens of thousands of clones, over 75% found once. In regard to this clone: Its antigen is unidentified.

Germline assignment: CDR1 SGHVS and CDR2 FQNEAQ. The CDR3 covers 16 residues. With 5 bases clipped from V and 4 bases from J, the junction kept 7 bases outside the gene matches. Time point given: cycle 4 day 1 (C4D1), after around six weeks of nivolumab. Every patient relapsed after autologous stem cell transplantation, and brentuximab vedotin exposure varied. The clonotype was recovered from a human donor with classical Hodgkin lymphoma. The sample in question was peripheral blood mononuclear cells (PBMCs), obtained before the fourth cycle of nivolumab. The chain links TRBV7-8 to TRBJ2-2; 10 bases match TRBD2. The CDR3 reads CASSMGSGGFTGELFF. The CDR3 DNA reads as TGTGCCAGCAGCATGGGTAGCGGGGGGTTCACCGGGGAGCTGTTTTTT.